The rows below give T cell receptor beta chains drawn from one sample of a study of shared clonotypes between healthy human individuals. Method: immunoSEQ multiplex PCR; TCRdb's copy keeps in-frame clones and lacks some. The sample has more than 2,000,000 clones; over 85% are singletons. The specimen was naive CD4+ T cells from PBMCs. Receptors were obtained from a man aged 18 to 29 in good health. Some clones in this sample may be carry-over from other donors' samples. Both conserved end residues are trimmed from each CDR3. Each record gives: V gene, J gene, CDR3 protein.

v_gene: TRBV2
j_gene: TRBJ2-3
CDR3aa: ASSVRLAGNPDTQY

v_gene: TRBV18
j_gene: TRBJ2-7
CDR3aa: ASSPTGGGLEQY

v_gene: TRBV7-9
j_gene: TRBJ1-2
CDR3aa: ASSPGTGGYT

v_gene: TRBV28
j_gene: TRBJ1-2
CDR3aa: ASSLTTNYGYT

v_gene: TRBV7-2
j_gene: TRBJ2-7
CDR3aa: ASSLLSGQTYEQY

v_gene: TRBV7-3
j_gene: TRBJ1-3
CDR3aa: ASSLSGVSGNTIY

v_gene: TRBV14
j_gene: TRBJ2-1
CDR3aa: ASSLRQGLAF

v_gene: TRBV28
j_gene: TRBJ1-5
CDR3aa: ASSRDGNQPQH

v_gene: TRBV6-5
j_gene: TRBJ2-5
CDR3aa: ASSYWPAHIETQY

v_gene: TRBV7-9
j_gene: TRBJ1-4
CDR3aa: ASSLGAGGFKSDEKLF

v_gene: TRBV28
j_gene: TRBJ2-3
CDR3aa: ASSLSRNTQY

v_gene: TRBV6-1
j_gene: TRBJ2-3
CDR3aa: ASGGDTSTDTQY

v_gene: TRBV28
j_gene: TRBJ1-2
CDR3aa: ASRQGGVRGYT

v_gene: TRBV20-1
j_gene: TRBJ1-1
CDR3aa: SARQVEAF

v_gene: TRBV28
j_gene: TRBJ2-3
CDR3aa: ASSTGLTSNTDTQY

v_gene: TRBV7-3
j_gene: TRBJ2-2
CDR3aa: ASAPGSASGSHTGELF

v_gene: TRBV10-3
j_gene: TRBJ2-1
CDR3aa: AIGSSGSTYNEQF

v_gene: TRBV7-6
j_gene: TRBJ2-1
CDR3aa: ASSLAVAGGYNEQF

v_gene: TRBV5-3
j_gene: TRBJ2-7
CDR3aa: ARSPGQGPYEQY

v_gene: TRBV28
j_gene: TRBJ1-5
CDR3aa: ASRKFTYSNQPQH

v_gene: TRBV5-4
j_gene: TRBJ2-3
CDR3aa: ASSVDREEDTQY

v_gene: TRBV18
j_gene: TRBJ2-5
CDR3aa: ASSPWAGVGETQY

v_gene: TRBV25-1
j_gene: TRBJ2-3
CDR3aa: ASSVGGITDTQY

v_gene: TRBV19
j_gene: TRBJ2-1
CDR3aa: ASSPLRDSSGNEQF

v_gene: TRBV28
j_gene: TRBJ2-7
CDR3aa: ASSIGVLGTYEQY

v_gene: TRBV10-3
j_gene: TRBJ2-7
CDR3aa: AIRPTGGNDEQY

v_gene: TRBV29-1
j_gene: TRBJ2-7
CDR3aa: SVGLGSSYEQY

v_gene: TRBV19
j_gene: TRBJ2-3
CDR3aa: ASHLAGVTDTQY

v_gene: TRBV27
j_gene: TRBJ2-7
CDR3aa: ASSPRRNNYEQY

v_gene: TRBV2
j_gene: TRBJ2-1
CDR3aa: ASSYLLAGDNEQF

v_gene: TRBV27
j_gene: TRBJ1-2
CDR3aa: ASSLSQGRYYGYT

v_gene: TRBV5-1
j_gene: TRBJ1-2
CDR3aa: ASSPPTANYGYT